Below are 12 T cell receptor beta chains sequenced from a single sample in a study of T cell responses to AZD1222 COVID-19 vaccine (dated by TCRdb to the early 2020s). The meaning of the sample's time point label: baseline before first vaccination. Library preparation employed the immunoSEQ multiplex PCR assay. The source is immuneACCESS, and TCRdb retained only in-frame sequences with V and J called. Part of the clones is not carried over; for the studies checked, unresolved V genes explain less than half of this, and the remainder is unexplained. This sample is represented by approximately 110,000 clones; around 92% of them were singletons. The ten largest clones represent about 4.5% of the sample. The specimen comprised peripheral blood, sampled on day 0 of AZD1222 vaccination. These receptors all come from an adult in good health.

This chain links TRBV29-1 with TRBJ2-7, with TRBD2 matching 7 bases. The CDR3 is 14 amino acids. Trimming removed 1 base from V and 2 bases from J; junction bases left unmatched: 5. Germline lookup yields CDR1 SQVTM and CDR2 ANQGSEA. In DNA, the CDR3 is TGCAGCGTTGAAGCCTTCGGGGGGACCTACGAGCAGTACTTC. It yields the protein CSVEAFGGTYEQYF.

The chain joins TRBV6-1 to TRBJ1-4; 7 positions match TRBD1. CDR1 is MNHNS and CDR2 is SASEGT in the germline V gene. V dropped 3 bases and J dropped 5; count of bases not matched to a gene: 6. This CDR3 has 15 residues. CDR3 in DNA: TGTGCCAGCAGTGACCCTCGGACAGGAAATGAAAAACTGTTTTTT. This sequence encodes CASSDPRTGNEKLFF.

The chain combines TRBV6-5 with TRBJ1-6, with 7 bases lining up with TRBD1. The germline V gene has CDR1 MNHEY and CDR2 SVGAGI. After removal of 4 bases from V and 10 bases from J, the junction contained 10 bases not matched to a gene. The CDR3 covers 15 residues. CDR3 sequence (DNA): TGTGCCAGCAGTTTAATAGGGGGCCTTCAATCACCCCTCCACTTT. Translated: CASSLIGGLQSPLHF.

V gene TRBV5-1 combines with J gene TRBJ2-5; 14 positions agree with TRBD2. This CDR3 is 18 amino acids long. With V trimmed by 4 bases and J by 2 bases, 10 bases remained unmatched. Germline lookup yields CDR1 SGHRS and CDR2 YFSETQ. Here the CDR3 reads CASSPRGLAGEGQETQYF. The CDR3 nucleotides are TGCGCCAGCAGCCCAAGGGGACTAGCGGGAGAAGGTCAAGAGACCCAGTACTTC.

This chain connects TRBV7-9 to TRBJ2-2; D might be TRBD2 (7 bases). CDR3 size: 15 residues. V was shortened by 6 bases and J by 3 bases, with 14 bases between the two germline ends. CDR1 and CDR2 (germline): SEHNR, FQNEAQ (reference sequence). CDR3 DNA sequence: TGTGCCAGCAGTCAGGCGGGGGCAGACACCGGGGAGCTGTTTTTT. It translates to CASSQAGADTGELFF.

The gene calls are TRBV6-6 and TRBJ1-1; TRBD1 aligns across 9 bases. V trimming: 10 bases; J trimming: 0 bases; junction bases outside the gene matches: 6. Germline CDR1 and CDR2: MNHNY and SVGAGI (reference sequence). CDR3 size: 14 residues. The CDR3 sequence is CATGQGSMNTEAFF. The CDR3 DNA follows: TGTGCCACTGGACAGGGGTCGATGAACACTGAAGCTTTCTTT.

The chain links TRBV30 to TRBJ2-2; D is undetermined. The V end lost 0 bases, the J end lost 5 bases, and 7 bases lay between the germline ends. Germline CDR1 GTSNPN, CDR2 SVGIG (reference sequence). The CDR3 sequence is 13 residues long. Written as DNA, the CDR3 is TGTGCCTGGAGTGTACTGGAGACCGGGGAGCTGTTTTTT. This encodes CAWSVLETGELFF.

The chain combines TRBV5-8 with TRBJ1-5; perhaps TRBD1 as D (6 bases). This CDR3 spans 14 amino acids. V gave up 4 bases and J gave up 6 bases, with 14 bases separating them. CDR1 is SGHTS and CDR2 is YDEGEE in the germline V gene. The CDR3 protein is CASSLAGGLQPQHF. As DNA, the CDR3 is TGTGCCAGCAGCCTGGCTGGGGGCCTTCAGCCCCAGCATTTT.

This chain links TRBV6-5 with TRBJ2-7, with 7 bases lining up with TRBD1. The germline CDR1 and CDR2 sequences are MNHEY and SVGAGI. V was clipped by 10 bases and J by 3 bases; unmatched bases: 9. The CDR3 extends over 13 amino acids. CDR3 in DNA: TGTGCCACAGACAGGGCACCTTACTACGAGCAGTACTTC. This sequence encodes CATDRAPYYEQYF.

This clone appeared a single time. CDR3 sequence: CASSYSAGRGEQYF. The CDR3 nucleotides are TGTGCCAGCAGTTACTCGGCAGGGCGAGGCGAGCAGTACTTC. The chain uses TRBV6-5 and TRBJ2-7; a possible D gene is TRBD1 (5 bases). V shed 0 bases and J shed 6 bases, with 12 bases lying between them. CDR1 is MNHEY and CDR2 is SVGAGI in the germline V gene. This CDR3 region has 14 residues.

This clone turned up a few times. The rearrangement joins TRBV7-9 to TRBJ2-1; the D is unclear. This CDR3 contains 17 residues. Trimming shortened V by 5 bases and J by 0 bases, and 17 bases separated the two germline ends. CDR1 SEHNR and CDR2 FQNEAQ come from the germline V gene (reference sequence). In DNA, the CDR3 is TGTGCCAGCAGCCAATCCCTTCAAGAAGTCTCCTACAATGAGCAGTTCTTC. Protein sequence: CASSQSLQEVSYNEQFF.

This clone was detected only once. The chain joins TRBV5-1 to TRBJ2-5, with 7 bases matching TRBD2. The CDR3 runs 14 residues. Germline CDR1 is SGHRS and CDR2 is YFSETQ. V lost 3 bases and J lost 5; bases outside the gene matches: 7. CDR3 sequence reads: CASSSGRAGETQYF. CDR3 bases: TGCGCCAGCAGCTCGGGGAGGGCGGGGGAGACCCAGTACTTC.